The clone carrying this T cell receptor beta chain was seen a handful of times. Its antigen is unidentified. MiXCR, applied by TCRdb to the 5' RACE reads, yields one record per CDR3 protein. The sample includes approximately 350,000 distinct CDR3 sequences, 20% to 25% of them seen just once. The CDR3 has 15 residues. Germline assignment: CDR1 SQVTM and CDR2 ANQGSEA. V lost 1 base, J lost 3 bases, and 9 bases stayed unmatched. The source of the sample is a study of CD8 T cells in ankylosing spondylitis. General study findings and limits: Seemingly characteristic of ankylosing spondylitis blood was a TCR beta motif consisting of roughly 8 highly homologous variants. Disease-linked clones had a CD8+ phenotype and relatively low frequency in peripheral blood.

Material: blood, either unsorted or a sorted T cell fraction (not recorded which). The V gene is TRBV29-1, the J gene TRBJ2-7, with TRBD1 identical over 7 bases. The TCR comes from a male donor with ankylosing spondylitis or in good health (not recorded which). The CDR3 sequence: CSVEGTGTEDYEQYF. The CDR3 bases are TGCAGCGTTGAAGGAACAGGGACAGAGGACTACGAGCAGTACTTC.